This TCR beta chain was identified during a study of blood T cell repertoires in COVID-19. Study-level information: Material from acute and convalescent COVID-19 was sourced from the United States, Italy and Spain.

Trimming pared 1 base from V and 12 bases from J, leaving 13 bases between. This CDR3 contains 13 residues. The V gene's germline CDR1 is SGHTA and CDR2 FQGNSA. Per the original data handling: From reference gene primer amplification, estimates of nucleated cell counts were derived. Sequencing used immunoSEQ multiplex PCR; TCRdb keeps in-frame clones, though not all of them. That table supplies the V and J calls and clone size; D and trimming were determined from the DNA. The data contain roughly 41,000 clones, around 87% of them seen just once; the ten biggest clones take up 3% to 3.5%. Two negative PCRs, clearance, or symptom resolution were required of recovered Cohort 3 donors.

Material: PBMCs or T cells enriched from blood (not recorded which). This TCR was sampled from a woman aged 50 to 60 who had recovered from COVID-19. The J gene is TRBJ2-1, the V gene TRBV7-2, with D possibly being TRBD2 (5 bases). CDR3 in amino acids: CASSLGALRAQFF. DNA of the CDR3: TGTGCCAGCAGCTTAGGAGCTTTGAGGGCGCAGTTCTTC.